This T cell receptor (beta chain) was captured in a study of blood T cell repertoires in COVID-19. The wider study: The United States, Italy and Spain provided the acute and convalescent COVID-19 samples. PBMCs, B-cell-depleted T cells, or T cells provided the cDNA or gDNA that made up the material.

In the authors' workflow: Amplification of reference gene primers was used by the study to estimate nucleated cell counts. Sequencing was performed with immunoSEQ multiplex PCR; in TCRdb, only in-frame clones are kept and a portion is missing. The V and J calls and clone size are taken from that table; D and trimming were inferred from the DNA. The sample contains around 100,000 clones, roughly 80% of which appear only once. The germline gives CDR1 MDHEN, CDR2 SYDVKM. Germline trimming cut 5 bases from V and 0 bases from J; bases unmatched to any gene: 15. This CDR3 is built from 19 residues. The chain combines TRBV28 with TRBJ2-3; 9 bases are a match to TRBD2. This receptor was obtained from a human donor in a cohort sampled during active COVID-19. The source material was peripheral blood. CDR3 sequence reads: CASSPPWRTSATSTDTQYF. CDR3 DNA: TGTGCCAGCAGTCCCCCCTGGAGGACTAGCGCCACTAGCACAGATACGCAGTATTTT.